The entry below gives a single T cell receptor (beta chain) sequence along with its context. Its specific antigen is unknown. No quality values exist for individual bases; no much larger clone is one base distant. The cohort was made up of approximately 700 healthy bone marrow donors. Cohort members were all nominally healthy when sampled, although unrecorded immune exposures were likely present. The donor was CMV seropositive and belonged to the group of about 290 seropositive cohort members. Each donor provided a peripheral blood sample, and peripheral blood mononuclear cells were used for TCR beta sequencing. Genomic DNA extraction from the blood cell samples was performed with the Qiagen DNeasy Blood Extraction Kit. The sample belongs to a study of cytomegalovirus exposure and HLA in healthy donors (dated by TCRdb to the late 2010s). For context, the study as a whole: An earlier analysis of 587 of the donors reported about 260 Gb of sequence data and 95 million to 120 million unique TCR beta sequences obtained from approximately 180 million T cells. All discovery cohort repertoires had been generated on a single sequencing platform. To decide whether each TCR beta V gene segment behaved as functional or pseudogenic, an earlier analysis of 587 of the donors relied on high-throughput TCR beta sequencing. In a later genetic analysis, genome-wide SNP genotypes for about 60% of the 666 donors were used, and that subset was treated as a discovery cohort. Along with the roughly 700-subject first cohort, a separate validation cohort of over a hundred different subjects was used. An early release that covered 500 to 800 HLA-typed donors contained approximately 300 gigabases of sequencing data and 75 million to 100 million unique TCR sequences. About five DR-DQ haplotypes were handled as single units for association and clustering because linkage in the cohort was strong. Of the 350 to 450 genotyped donors, roughly 80% fell in the genetic ancestry cluster associated with self-reported Caucasian donors. Donor age, sex, ethnicity and CMV serostatus were compiled alongside the repertoire data. High-throughput TCR immunosequencing, statistical association of individual TCRs with disease status, and machine learning were combined to predict cytomegalovirus infection status. The study aimed to test whether signatures of past pathogen exposure could be identified by cataloging public T cell receptors. On average, 235,054 unique TCR beta nucleotide sequences were sequenced per donor among about 400 genotyped donors of the cohort, with roughly 18% of those sequences being non-productive. In a later analysis, previously published TCR beta repertoires from 550 to 700 donors were re-analyzed and high-resolution HLA genotyping was added so that TCR occurrence patterns could be studied. The later analysis used no new phenotypic data to find candidate immune exposures, relying instead on TCR beta sequences and their occurrence across donors. Class I and class II HLA loci were covered by the typing at four-digit resolution. Typing coverage differed by locus: A, B, C, DRB1 and DQB1 were typed in roughly 620-630 donors, DQA1 in 500 to 550, DPA1 in 600 to 610, and DPB1 in approximately 450. Using immunosequencing, the study profiled T cell repertoires from 666 subjects and related those repertoires to cytomegalovirus serostatus. What the work shows at the level of the full study, not this receptor alone: The study listed 164 TCR beta chains as associated with cytomegalovirus. Because counts were too low, roughly 18 rarely observed V segments, including chromosome 9 orphons, were left out of the earlier analysis of several hundred of the donors. A further reported finding was that TCR beta sequences accurately predicted the HLA-A and HLA-B alleles for most subjects in the first cohort. In vitro tests confirmed that a few of the cytomegalovirus-associated TCR beta chains recognize cytomegalovirus antigens. When HLA alleles, especially DR and DQ, strongly co-occurred, attributing TCR associations to individual alleles was difficult. Correlated functional status among segregating V segments might be attributable to linkage disequilibrium, but an unknown experimental factor could not be ruled out. Compared with the approximately 670-donor mean, donors in an Asian-associated ancestry cluster had fewer N-insertions in productive TCRs, according to a later genetic analysis. Some IMGT-functional V segments, including TRBV6-2 and TRBV6-3, could not be distinguished by the 87-base-pair reads and were therefore excluded. According to a later analysis, most CMV-associated TCR beta chains appeared to be HLA-restricted, and the HLA associations seemed to be driven largely by CMV exposure. According to the authors, the approach could potentially be generalized to other disease states and immunological phenotypes. For the cohort, immune exposure information was limited to CMV serostatus. The cohort was sequenced for TCR beta chains only, and without alpha or paired-chain data the features that could be detected were limited. The presence/absence analyses assumed that sequencing depth was roughly uniform across donors, and that assumption may not be true. A later genetic analysis associated a missense DCLRE1C variant with V-gene and J-gene trimming of TCR beta chains, and an independent cohort replicated the association. HLA typing was unavailable for some donors at each locus, so association tests used only the typed subset. According to a later analysis, parvovirus B19, influenza, CMV and Epstein-Barr virus appeared linked to several top co-occurrence clusters. A later analysis found that TCR association rates varied across HLA loci, with DRB1 alleles showing the most associated TCRs and HLA-C alleles the fewest. In both the original and validation cohorts, the classifier was reported to diagnose cytomegalovirus status with high specificity and sensitivity. An earlier analysis of around 540 of the donors showed that most TCR beta V segments appeared in productive rearrangements either about 87% or about 30% of the time, which broadly matched IMGT annotations. The sequencing pipeline was judged likely to have produced a cluster of highly shared sequence variants as a technical artifact. In a later analysis, HLA-associated TCR beta chains showed more clonal expansion and lower generation probabilities than non-associated chains that were equally common. In a later analysis, some 18,000 TCR beta sequences were associated with specific HLA alleles at a false discovery rate of 0.05. Most TCR sequences were seen in very few donors, while some public TCRs were found in many individuals.

Spanning cysteine to phenylalanine, the CDR3 consists of 17 amino acids. The sequence is cut down to CDR3 DNA, 51 bases in frame from base 1. After removal of 1 base from V and 1 base from J, the junction retains 2 bases not matched to a gene. CDR1 and CDR2 (LNHDA, SQIVND) derive from the germline V gene (reference sequence). Library method: the immunoSEQ multiplex PCR assay. For the multiplex PCR, a mixture combining 60 forward primers for TCR Vbeta segments and 13 reverse primers for TCR Jbeta segments was used. The CDR3 region of rearranged TCR beta genes was amplified from genomic DNA with a multiplex PCR assay. Amplified TCR beta libraries were sequenced as 87-base-pair reads on the Illumina HiSeq System. On the study's bioinformatics: Across the 700 or so repertoires, a later analysis counted some 81 million unique TCR beta chains, roughly 11 million of which were shared by at least two donors. Raw reads were error-corrected and collapsed into unique sequences with a nearest-neighbor algorithm that merged closely related sequences to remove PCR and sequencing errors. CDR3 sequences were aligned to IMGT reference sequences to assign V, D and J gene segments. Each retained sequence needed at least a six-nucleotide match to both a V gene segment and a J gene segment. A rearrangement counted as productive if the CDR3 had no stop codons and remained in frame with V and J, and every other rearrangement counted as non-productive. CDR3 was defined by IMGT convention, running from the second conserved V-encoded cysteine to the conserved J-encoded phenylalanine. The earlier analysis of some 540 of the donors excluded any sequence lacking an unambiguous match to a single V gene segment. In an earlier analysis of a few hundred of the donors, V segments were called functional above 56.7% productive rearrangements and were called segregating when the between-donor standard deviation exceeded 5%. A statistical classification framework was built to diagnose cytomegalovirus status from the catalog of TCR beta chain sequences. In a later analysis, V and J genes were assigned by comparing TCR nucleotide sequences against IMGT/GENE-DB human TR gene sequences. In a later analysis, CDR3 sequences and most-parsimonious VDJ recombination scenarios were assigned using the TCRdist pipeline. In a later analysis, each TCR beta chain was defined by its CDR3 amino acid sequence together with its V-gene family, and reads lacking a unique V-gene family were excluded. As a way to deal with suspected cross-contamination and a sequencing artifact, a later analysis dropped 500 to 700 nucleotide sequences that were highly shared and had low generation probability. For each public chain, a later analysis derived a clonal expansion index from normalized ranks of inferred template counts within each repertoire. In a later analysis, generation probabilities were computed using a VDJ recombination model fitted to out-of-frame rearrangements, and the results were checked against IGoR. Hypergeometric tests were used in a later analysis to score TCR-TCR, TCR-HLA and TCR-CMV co-occurrence, with a repertoire-size bias correction applied to the TCR pairs. To estimate false discovery rates, a later analysis permuted the HLA or CMV assignments 20 times. A later analysis grouped co-occurring TCRs with DBSCAN, adding TCRdist sequence similarity when clustering within HLA-allele-positive subsets. Repertoires with fewer than 30,000 or more than 120,000 public chains were left out of co-occurrence clustering, as were about 5 repertoires with anomalous nucleotide sharing. The source is immuneACCESS, and TCRdb retained only in-frame sequences with V and J called. Part of the clones is not carried over; for the studies checked, unresolved V genes explain less than half of this, and the remainder is unexplained. Clone size and the V and J calls come from that table; the DNA yielded D and trimming. This sample comprises about 80,000 clones, 65% to 70% of them detected only once. About 6.9% of the sample comes from the top ten.

Material for sequencing was PBMCs. This TCR was sampled from a woman between 50 and 59 years old in good health and CMV-seropositive. The V gene is TRBV19 and the J gene is TRBJ2-5, and 14 junctional nucleotides match TRBD2. The CDR3 in this case is CASSIGGLAGAQETQYF. The nucleotide sequence is TGTGCCAGTAGTATAGGGGGACTAGCGGGGGCCCAAGAGACCCAGTACTTC.